This record concerns one T cell receptor (beta chain) sequence. The data were taken from a study of shared clonotypes between healthy human individuals. This CDR3 contains 15 residues. The J segment lost 4 bases and the V segment lost 6 bases, leaving 9 bases of the junction unmatched. From germline, CDR1 is MNHNY and CDR2 SVGAGI (reference sequence). Sequencing was performed with immunoSEQ multiplex PCR; in TCRdb, only in-frame clones are kept and a portion is missing. Of roughly 2,300,000 clones in the sample, about nine tenths were seen once. Sample: naive CD4+ T cells from PBMCs. The subset was: CD45RA+ positively selected. This chain joins TRBV6-6 and TRBJ2-7, with 10 nucleotides matching TRBD1. This receptor was obtained from a young man in good health. Some clones in this sample may be carry-over from other donors' samples. The CDR3 coding sequence is TGTGCCAGCAGAAGCCGGGACAGGGGTCGGTACGAGCAGTACTTC. It yields the protein CASRSRDRGRYEQYF.